This T cell receptor beta chain is drawn from a study of shared clonotypes between healthy human individuals (dated by TCRdb to 2018 to 2021). In terms of the full investigation: The cohort comprised a couple of women and a few men aged 18 to 49 years. For each donor, CD4 naive and CD4 memory were each run on three plates, CD8 naive on two plates, and CD8 memory on one plate. To estimate repertoire size and how much clonotypes are shared between individuals, the study performed deep sequencing of blood TCR repertoires from five healthy adults. To increase sequencing depth and limit assay-specific biases, TCR repertoire library preparation and sequencing were carried out by different laboratories using diverse techniques. Between about 0.8 and 8.9 billion PBMCs per donor were obtained by leukapheresis.

About this clone: The antigen it binds to is not known. No per-base quality is available; no much larger clone lies one base away.

Broad study findings and their caveats: Rarefaction of sorted-subset datasets indicated incomplete sequencing despite the large sequencing depth. When a few donors were compared, the shared fraction of clonotypes was about 5.2% for naive CD4, approximately 3.3% for naive CD8, 2% to 2.5% for memory CD4, and 0.4% for memory CD8. Only blood was sampled, and tissue TCR repertoires likely differ from those in blood. Pairwise subsampling indicated that sequencing depth was expected to affect the degree of clonotype sharing among donors. Clonotypes shared by all four sorted-subset donors showed higher generation probabilities than non-shared clonotypes. Larger estimated clonotype richness was generally found for naive subsets than for memory subsets. Because the study included only a small number of donors, the genetic and exposure-history diversity represented was limited.

The donors were healthy, HIV-negative adults who had no recently reported acute infections or vaccinations. All donors were Caucasian adults living in Nashville, Tennessee, USA. CD4+ T cells were enriched by magnetic negative selection, after which naive cells were positively selected on CD45RA and the negative fraction was taken as the memory subset. Blood was collected by leukapheresis, and PBMCs were isolated by Ficoll-Histopaque density gradient centrifugation and then cryopreserved in liquid nitrogen vapor phase. Analytical flow cytometry was used to check the purity and quantity of every magnetically sorted T cell population. From each sorted fraction, genomic DNA was isolated and quantified by UV absorbance on a Nanodrop 2000c. Using the deep immunoSEQ assay, multiplex PCR amplified TCR CDR3 regions from genomic DNA. Genomic DNA extracted from each cell subset was distributed evenly over all wells of several immunoSEQ 96-well plates, and each plate served as one replicate. For sorted subsets, each replicate PCR was loaded with about 0.2 ug genomic DNA, equivalent to 25,000 to 35,000 T cell genomes. Purified libraries were quantified with a Qubit 3.0 fluorometer, sized on a Bioanalyzer 2100, and re-quantified with the KAPA Library Quantification kit. Every immunoSEQ 96-well plate was sequenced on a dedicated single-read 150-cycle Illumina NextSeq 550 flow cell. In the original analysis: Because only junctional sequences without quality scores were contained in the immunoSEQ output, filtering matching that applied to full-length reads could not be performed. To assign V/J genes and CDR3, sequences were annotated using PyIR, a Python wrapper for IgBLAST v1.9, with IMGT germline references. Reads were filtered out if the reads had weak V/J assignments (E-value above 1e-6), no CDR3, stop codons, out-of-frame junctions, or ambiguous translated residues. V3J clonotypes were defined by identical inferred V gene, J gene, and CDR3 amino acid sequence. To compute the percentage overlap between repertoires, the number of shared unique clonotypes was divided by the size of the smaller repertoire. Repertoire richness was assessed with RTK rarefaction, the Chao1 estimator, and Recon v2.1 estimates of unobserved clonotypes. OLGA was used to compute generation probabilities for all TCRbeta clonotypes that the gDNA method yielded from a handful of donors. TCRdb mirrors the immuneACCESS table, restricted to in-frame sequences. Some clones are absent from its copies; in checked studies, under half trace to an unresolved V gene, and the reason for the others is unknown. The V and J calls and clone size were taken over from that table, and D and trimming were inferred from the DNA. The sample table records approximately 2,000,000 clones; 85% to 95% of these occur just once. The leading ten clones occupy about 0.36% of the sample.

The cysteine opens and the phenylalanine closes a CDR3 of 16 amino acids. Just the 48-base CDR3 DNA is kept, in frame starting at base 1. The V and J ends are trimmed by 3 bases and 2 bases, leaving 17 bases between them. The germline V gene gives CDR1 as SGHRS and CDR2 as YFSETQ. Material: naive CD4+ T cells from PBMCs. The cell subset or site label, read with the paper, signifies: CD45RA+ positively selected. This receptor was taken from a man aged 18-30 years in good health. Some clones in this sample may be carry-over from other donors' samples. The rearrangement combines TRBV5-1 with TRBJ1-2; the D gene cannot be resolved reliably. The DNA is TGCGCCAGCAGCTCCGAGGGTTCGGCCTTCAACTATGGCTACACCTTC. Its protein reads: CASSSEGSAFNYGYTF.